Included here is one T cell receptor beta chain sequence, with context. What it recognizes is unknown. The CDR3 runs to 15 residues. CDR1 is SEHNR and CDR2 is FQNEAQ in the germline V gene (reference sequence). V shed 5 bases and J shed 2 bases, with 15 bases lying between them. This record comes from a study of OX40 agonist ivuxolimab in advanced cancers. The overall study: From about 23 to 85 years was the age range, with a mean of about 56 years, and over 70% were male.

Patients were excluded for autoimmune disease history or systemic immunosuppression. TCRdb's copy holds only in-frame clones and misses some; the assay was immunoSEQ multiplex PCR. The sample yields roughly 80,000 clones, 90% to 95% seen once. Study-level results: Also present in some nonresponders was a low level of normalized T-cell clonal expansion. At 0.1 to 3.0 mg/kg, CD4+ and CD8+ blood T cells expanded clonally by week 6.

This clonotype was sampled from an adult with an advanced solid tumor such as melanoma, head and neck, liver or kidney cancer. The sequencing used CD4+ or CD8+ T cells sorted from blood, collected in a trial of the OX40 agonist ivuxolimab. The J gene is TRBJ2-5, the V gene TRBV7-9, with D perhaps TRBD1 (5 bases). Here the CDR3 DNA reads TGTGCCAGCAGCCTTAGCAGGGCAGGACAAGAGACCCAGTACTTC. It is translated as CASSLSRAGQETQYF.